This is a list of T cell receptor beta chains from one sample in a study of T cells in Graves' hyperthyroidism and ophthalmopathy. In TCRdb, the multiplex PCR reads were re-called with MiXCR into one record per CDR3 protein. Of about 270,000 distinct CDR3 sequences listed, over 20% were seen once; the top ten hold around 65%. Sequencing was carried out using blood. The receptors come from a man under 40 with Graves' ophthalmopathy. The CDR3 runs from the conserved cysteine through the conserved F or W. The order of the fields is D gene, J gene, V gene, clone size, CDR3 protein, CDR3 DNA. A D gene is named only where the DNA matches it firmly. Clone size appears in some rows only: once, few, many, or a class for an expanded clone.

d_call: TRBD1; j_call: TRBJ2-5; v_call: TRBV19; clone_size: few; cdr3_aa: CASSPGGAETQYF; cdr3_nt: TGTGCCAGTAGTCCAGGGGGCGCAGAGACCCAGTACTTC
d_call: TRBD2; j_call: TRBJ2-3; v_call: TRBV19; clone_size: many; cdr3_aa: CASSIELAGGADTQYF; cdr3_nt: TGTGCCAGTAGTATAGAACTAGCGGGAGGCGCAGATACGCAGTATTTT
d_call: -; j_call: TRBJ1-1; v_call: TRBV12-3/TRBV12-4; clone_size: -; cdr3_aa: CASSLEVTEAFF; cdr3_nt: TGTGCCAGCAGTTTGGAAGTTACTGAAGCTTTCTTT
d_call: -; j_call: TRBJ2-1; v_call: TRBV6-1; clone_size: -; cdr3_aa: CASMVSSSYNEQFF; cdr3_nt: TGTGCCAGCATGGTTAGCTCCTCCTACAATGAGCAGTTCTTC
d_call: -; j_call: TRBJ2-7; v_call: TRBV28; clone_size: -; cdr3_aa: CASSGSNYEQYF; cdr3_nt: TGTGCCAGCAGTGGCAGTAACTACGAGCAGTACTTC
d_call: -; j_call: TRBJ1-3; v_call: TRBV19; clone_size: -; cdr3_aa: CASSLSGRAAGNTIYF; cdr3_nt: TGTGCCAGTAGTCTAAGCGGGAGGGCCGCTGGAAACACCATATATTTT
d_call: TRBD1; j_call: TRBJ2-3; v_call: TRBV10-1; clone_size: -; cdr3_aa: CASSGTGAYDTQYF; cdr3_nt: TGCGCCAGCAGCGGGACAGGGGCATATGATACGCAGTATTTT
d_call: TRBD1; j_call: TRBJ2-5; v_call: TRBV9; clone_size: few; cdr3_aa: CASSVRDRVGETQYF; cdr3_nt: TGTGCCAGCAGCGTAAGGGACAGGGTGGGGGAGACCCAGTACTTC
d_call: -; j_call: TRBJ2-7; v_call: TRBV7-8; clone_size: many; cdr3_aa: CASSPTQVYEQYF; cdr3_nt: TGTGCCAGCAGCCCCACACAGGTCTACGAGCAGTACTTC
d_call: -; j_call: TRBJ2-5; v_call: TRBV28; clone_size: few; cdr3_aa: CASSAPQLDRYQETQYF; cdr3_nt: TGTGCCAGCAGTGCGCCACAACTAGACCGGTACCAAGAGACCCAGTACTTC
d_call: TRBD1; j_call: TRBJ2-7; v_call: TRBV20-1; clone_size: -; cdr3_aa: CSARARRGQETYNEQYF; cdr3_nt: TGCAGTGCTAGAGCCCGAAGAGGACAGGAGACCTACAATGAGCAGTACTTC
d_call: -; j_call: TRBJ2-5; v_call: TRBV6-5; clone_size: few; cdr3_aa: CASSYGADTYQETQYF; cdr3_nt: TGTGCCAGCAGTTACGGGGCAGACACCTATCAAGAGACCCAGTACTTC
d_call: -; j_call: TRBJ2-1; v_call: TRBV25-1; clone_size: -; cdr3_aa: CASSERAQDNEQFF; cdr3_nt: TGTGCCAGCAGTGAAAGGGCCCAAGACAATGAGCAGTTCTTC